What follows are 6 T cell receptor beta chains derived from one specimen sequenced in a study of blood T cells in healthy people across ages. A J-beta primer mix and a sample-barcoded 5' primer were used in a second PCR of roughly 6 to 12 cycles. TCRdb used MiXCR to reprocess the 5' RACE reads, holding one entry per CDR3 protein. The table records 790,000 or so distinct CDR3 sequences, less than 60% of them present only once. Material: blood. These receptors were obtained from an elderly man in good health.

This clonotype was counted only a few times. CDR3 in amino acids: CASSGANRGSYEQYF. The CDR3 DNA is TGTGCCAGCAGTGGTGCCAACCGGGGTTCCTACGAGCAGTACTTC. The chain uses TRBV25-1 and TRBJ2-7, with D maybe TRBD2 (5 bases). Per the germline V gene, CDR1 is MGHDK and CDR2 is SYGVNS. Trimming removed 4 bases at V and 1 base at J, with 14 bases between. The CDR3 loop spans 15 amino acids.

The CDR3 sequence is CASSRPTMSPEQFF. CDR3 DNA: TGTGCCAGCAGTCGCCCGACGATGTCCCCTGAGCAGTTCTTC. The rearrangement joins TRBV6-6 to TRBJ2-1; D is uncertain. CDR3 length: 14 amino acids. Deletions cut 5 bases from V and 9 bases from J, with 17 bases between. Germline V gene lookup returns CDR1 MNHNY and CDR2 SVGAGI (reference sequence).

This clonotype has more than one count but fewer than ten. The chain couples TRBV20-1 to TRBJ2-7; D perhaps matches TRBD1 (5 bases). Germline CDR1 and CDR2: DFQATT and SNEGSKA (reference sequence). The CDR3 loop spans 11 amino acids. V was clipped by 5 bases and J by 6 bases, with 11 bases between them. The CDR3 loop is CSAGQDVEQYF. For the CDR3, the DNA is TGCAGTGCTGGACAAGATGTCGAGCAGTACTTC.

This clonotype was seen just once. The genes are TRBV29-1 and TRBJ2-1, with TRBD1 matching 10 bases. CDR1 and CDR2 (germline): SQVTM, ANQGSEA. The CDR3 runs to 15 residues. V was clipped by 3 bases and J by 12 bases; unmatched bases: 14. For the CDR3, the DNA is TGCAGCGTTGATGACACGGGACAGGGGCGAGTTAGGCAGTTCTTC. It yields the protein CSVDDTGQGRVRQFF.

This clonotype was seen more than once but under ten times. V usage is TRBV30 and J usage is TRBJ2-3; the D gene is possibly TRBD2 (6 bases). This CDR3 comprises 14 residues. Germline V gene sequence: CDR1 GTSNPN, CDR2 SVGIG (reference sequence). The ends were cut back, 2 bases at V and 4 bases at J, with 13 bases in the middle. The CDR3: CAWSTGLSSDTQYF. The CDR3 bases are TGTGCCTGGAGTACGGGACTCTCTTCAGATACGCAGTATTTT.

The chain employs TRBV5-1 and TRBJ2-7; D is possibly TRBD2 (7 bases). Looked up from germline, CDR1 is SGHRS and CDR2 is YFSETQ. V dropped 8 bases and J dropped 3 bases, with 18 bases sitting between them. This CDR3 comprises 14 residues. CDR3 loop: CASVKGEGLYEQYF. The DNA for the CDR3 is TGCGCCAGTGTGAAGGGGGAGGGCCTCTACGAGCAGTACTTC.